This entry describes one TCR beta chain. Profiling relied on immunoSEQ multiplex PCR, and the TCRdb table lists in-frame clones only, not all of them. There are tens of thousands of clones in the sample; over 85% occur only once, and roughly 6% lies in the top ten. This entry comes from a study of cytomegalovirus exposure and HLA in healthy donors. The specimen sequenced was PBMCs. This TCR came from a woman under 30 in good health and CMV-seronegative.

CDR3 in DNA: TGTGCCAGCAGCTTGGGGGGCACAGATGAAGCTTTCTTT. It specifies CASSLGGTDEAFF. The genes are TRBV5-5 and TRBJ1-1; a possible D gene is TRBD1 (5 bases). The CDR3 length is 13 residues. Germline CDR1 is SGHKS and CDR2 is YYEKEE (reference sequence). The V end was cut by 0 bases, the J end by 7 bases, with 10 bases between.